The clone carrying this T cell receptor beta chain appeared a few times. The target antigen is unknown. This entry comes from a study of cytomegalovirus exposure and HLA in healthy donors. Overall study findings and caveats: Later analysis revealed greater clonal expansion in HLA-associated TCR beta chains than in equally common others. Cytomegalovirus association was listed for around 170 TCR beta chains.

The CDR3 covers 17 residues. Germline values: CDR1 LNHDA, CDR2 SQIVND (reference sequence). The V end was cut by 5 bases, the J end by 0 bases, with 16 bases between. Primers for the PCR totalled 60 Vbeta and 13 Jbeta. The protocol was immunoSEQ multiplex PCR, while the TCRdb copy is restricted to in-frame clones and leaves out a portion. The table includes under 250,000 clones, roughly 84% detected once. J is TRBJ1-4 and V is TRBV19, with D possibly matching TRBD1 (6 bases). The TCR sequence derives from a girl aged 2 to 9 in good health and CMV-seronegative. Input material: PBMCs. CDR3 sequence (DNA): TGTGCCAGTAGTCCGAAGGGGACACCTGCAACTAATGAAAAACTGTTTTTT. It encodes CASSPKGTPATNEKLFF.